Described below is a single TCR beta chain sequence and its context. V lost 6 bases, J lost 6 bases, and 4 bases stayed unmatched. CDR1 and CDR2 from the germline V gene are SQVTM and ANQGSEA. The CDR3 runs to 14 residues. The sample originates from a study of blood T cell repertoires in COVID-19. Whole-study context: The United States, Italy and Spain provided the acute and convalescent COVID-19 samples. The cDNA or gDNA used as material had been derived from T cells, B-cell-depleted T cells, or PBMCs.

Grouping used clinical history reported by participants in a survey and questionnaire. Two consecutive negative NP/OP PCR tests, clearance, or resolved symptoms defined Cohort 3 recovery. Sequencing used immunoSEQ multiplex PCR; TCRdb keeps in-frame clones, though not all of them. The data hold fewer than 200,000 clones, with 82% observed a single time. The genes are TRBV29-1 and TRBJ2-1; TRBD2 matches 14 bases. This TCR derives from a man between 60 and 75 years old who had recovered from COVID-19. The sample consisted of PBMCs or T cells enriched from blood (not recorded which). CDR3: CSVWTSGGLNEQFF. In DNA, the CDR3 is TGCAGCGTGTGGACTAGCGGGGGGCTCAATGAGCAGTTCTTC.